This T cell receptor (beta chain) is drawn from a study of OX40 agonist ivuxolimab in advanced cancers. Only in-frame clones appear in the TCRdb table, and some are missing; sequencing was by immunoSEQ multiplex PCR. This table holds 90,000 to 150,000 clones, approximately 90% found once. Autoimmune disease history or systemic immunosuppression excluded patients. Between the trimmed V and J ends, which lost 2 bases and 7 bases, there was a span of 7 bases. CDR1 is MDHEN and CDR2 is SYDVKM in the germline V gene. CDR3 length: 12 residues. The clonotype comes from an adult with an advanced solid tumor such as melanoma, head and neck, liver or kidney cancer. V and J are TRBV28 and TRBJ2-3, with D maybe TRBD1 (6 bases). The source was CD4+ or CD8+ T cells sorted from blood, collected in a trial of the OX40 agonist ivuxolimab. CDR3 loop: CASSLGDNTQYF. CDR3 in DNA: TGTGCCAGCAGTTTAGGGGACAATACGCAGTATTTT.